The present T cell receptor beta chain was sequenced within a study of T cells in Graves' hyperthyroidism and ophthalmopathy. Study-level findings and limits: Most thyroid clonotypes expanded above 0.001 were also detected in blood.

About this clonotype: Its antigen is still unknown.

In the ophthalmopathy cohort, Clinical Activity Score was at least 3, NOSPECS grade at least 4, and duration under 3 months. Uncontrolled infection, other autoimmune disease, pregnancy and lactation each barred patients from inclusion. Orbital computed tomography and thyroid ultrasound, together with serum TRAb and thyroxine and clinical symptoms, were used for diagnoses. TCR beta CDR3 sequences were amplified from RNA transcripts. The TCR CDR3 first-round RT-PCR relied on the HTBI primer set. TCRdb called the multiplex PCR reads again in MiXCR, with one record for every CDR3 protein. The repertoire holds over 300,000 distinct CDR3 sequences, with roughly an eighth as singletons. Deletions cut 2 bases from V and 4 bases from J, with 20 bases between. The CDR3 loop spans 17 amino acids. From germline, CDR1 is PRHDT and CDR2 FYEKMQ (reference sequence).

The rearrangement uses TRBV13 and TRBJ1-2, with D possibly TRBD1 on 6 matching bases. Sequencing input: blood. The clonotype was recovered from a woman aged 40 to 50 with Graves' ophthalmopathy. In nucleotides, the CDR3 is TGTGCCAGCAGCTTAAACCCCGCCGACGGGACAACCTATGGCTACACCTTC. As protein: CASSLNPADGTTYGYTF.